This TCR beta chain comes out of a study of cytomegalovirus exposure and HLA in healthy donors. The wider study: Ancestry clustering placed more than 65% of about 400 genotyped donors in the Caucasian-associated cluster.

PCR was performed using 60 Vbeta and 13 Jbeta primers. Method: immunoSEQ multiplex PCR; TCRdb's copy keeps in-frame clones and lacks some. The sample has more than 90,000 clones; about four fifths are singletons. This CDR3 comprises 18 residues. Germline V lookup: CDR1 SEHNR, CDR2 FQNEAQ (reference sequence). Trimming removed 3 bases from V and 0 bases from J, with 18 bases in between. The chain uses TRBV7-9 and TRBJ2-4, with D possibly matching TRBD2 (5 bases). The specimen sequenced was PBMCs. This receptor was taken from a man aged 30 to 39 in good health and CMV-seropositive. Written as DNA, the CDR3 is TGTGCCAGCAGCTTCCCGGGGTCAGCTCTTCTAGCCAAAAACATTCAGTACTTC. Protein: CASSFPGSALLAKNIQYF.